Reported below is one T cell receptor (beta chain). This sample is part of a study of blood T cell repertoires in COVID-19. The germline V gene encodes CDR1 GTSNPN and CDR2 SVGIG (reference sequence). This CDR3 has 13 amino acids. Using immunoSEQ multiplex PCR, the repertoire was profiled, and TCRdb retains in-frame clones only, with some absent. Found here are 250,000 to 350,000 clones, roughly 86% of them singletons; the top ten hold roughly 1.9%. Sequenced input: peripheral blood. The sequence was obtained from a woman younger than 45 who had recovered from COVID-19. The chain combines TRBV30 with TRBJ1-6; no firm D call. CDR3: CALAPGRNSPLHF. CDR3 coding DNA: TGTGCTCTTGCACCTGGGAGGAATTCACCCCTCCACTTT.